These T cell receptor beta chains were read from a single sample in a study of cytomegalovirus exposure and HLA in healthy donors. Some clones are missing from TCRdb's copy, which holds only in-frame ones; the method was immunoSEQ multiplex PCR. The table records about 43,000 clones, approximately 47% of them present only once. Material: PBMCs. Receptors were obtained from a man aged 55 to 70 in good health and CMV-seronegative. Each CDR3 is given with its conserved first and last residue. The D gene is left open where the match is weak.

V: TRBV5-1; J: TRBJ1-1; D: -; CDR3: CASSLAWGVDATEAFF
V: TRBV5-4; J: TRBJ2-6; D: TRBD1; CDR3: CASSWGQVSGANVLTF
V: TRBV7-2; J: TRBJ1-1; D: TRBD1; CDR3: CASSPRQGAPDTEAFF
V: TRBV10-1; J: TRBJ2-3; D: TRBD2; CDR3: CASSRAGGSTDTQYF
V: TRBV19; J: TRBJ1-2; D: TRBD1; CDR3: CASSYRGGYGYTF
V: TRBV7-6; J: TRBJ1-2; D: -; CDR3: CASSPGGLTGYTF
V: TRBV15; J: TRBJ2-7; D: TRBD2; CDR3: CATSRGTTTYEQYF
V: TRBV6-1; J: TRBJ1-5; D: -; CDR3: CASSAYGHYQPQHF
V: TRBV10-2; J: TRBJ1-2; D: -; CDR3: CASSEVARLSNYGYTF
V: TRBV25-1; J: TRBJ2-7; D: -; CDR3: CASSEARNEQYF
V: TRBV2; J: TRBJ1-1; D: -; CDR3: CASSEGPVLLNTEAFF
V: TRBV4-2; J: TRBJ2-7; D: -; CDR3: CASSSVGETYEQYF
V: TRBV7-9; J: TRBJ1-2; D: -; CDR3: CASSATGQNYGYTF
V: TRBV5-6; J: TRBJ1-2; D: TRBD1; CDR3: CASHTYFRDRVDGYTF
V: TRBV7-9; J: TRBJ2-5; D: TRBD1; CDR3: CASSQRQGSETQYF
V: TRBV5-1; J: TRBJ2-7; D: -; CDR3: CASSETGSEQYF
V: TRBV5-4; J: TRBJ2-7; D: -; CDR3: CASSSGQLRGEQYF
V: TRBV2; J: TRBJ2-7; D: -; CDR3: CASSDVLSYEQYF
V: TRBV10-3; J: TRBJ2-7; D: -; CDR3: CAISESREYEQYF
V: TRBV2; J: TRBJ1-3; D: -; CDR3: CASSPQVSGNTIYF
V: TRBV7-2; J: TRBJ1-5; D: -; CDR3: CASSRPFGGRSNQPQHF
V: TRBV29-1; J: TRBJ1-2; D: -; CDR3: CSVSLDRLYGYTF
V: TRBV7-9; J: TRBJ1-4; D: TRBD1; CDR3: CASSSTGDPWKLFF
V: TRBV5-1; J: TRBJ1-1; D: -; CDR3: CASSLDGGYTEAFF
V: TRBV6-6; J: TRBJ1-1; D: TRBD1; CDR3: CASSYSTGNMNTEAFF
V: TRBV7-2; J: TRBJ1-5; D: -; CDR3: CASSLVEGGPPQHF
V: TRBV9; J: TRBJ2-3; D: TRBD1; CDR3: CASSASDRTSDTQYF
V: TRBV7-2; J: TRBJ2-5; D: -; CDR3: CASSSRRLRAQETQYF
V: TRBV9; J: TRBJ1-2; D: -; CDR3: CASSEDSSSYGFTF
V: TRBV18; J: TRBJ1-1; D: TRBD1; CDR3: CASSPTGVWMTEAFF
V: TRBV30; J: TRBJ2-2; D: -; CDR3: CAWSRTVIGAGELFF
V: TRBV29-1; J: TRBJ2-7; D: TRBD2; CDR3: CSVEIGGGRGDEQYF
V: TRBV4-2; J: TRBJ2-3; D: TRBD1; CDR3: CASSQGQGASTDTQYF
V: TRBV5-6; J: TRBJ2-7; D: TRBD2; CDR3: CASSFPGRAYEQYF
V: TRBV15; J: TRBJ1-5; D: -; CDR3: CATSRDWAPPHF
V: TRBV5-4; J: TRBJ2-1; D: -; CDR3: CASSGWKGRSKYNEQFF
V: TRBV7-8; J: TRBJ2-6; D: TRBD1; CDR3: CASSSRIRDRVYPGANVLTF